This T cell receptor (beta chain) stems from a study of blood T cell repertoires in COVID-19. Measured with immunoSEQ multiplex PCR; TCRdb has only the in-frame clones, and not every one. There are about 110,000 clones in the sample; less than 80% occur only once, and more than 5% lies in the top ten. This TCR came from a man of 80 years or more with COVID-19, enrolled during active disease. Sequencing used peripheral blood.

This chain's CDR3 is CASNGNSYEQYF. CDR3 nucleotide sequence: TGCGCCAGCAACGGGAACTCCTACGAGCAGTACTTC. The chain uses TRBV10-2 and TRBJ2-7; the D gene is possibly TRBD2 (5 bases). CDR3 length: 12 residues. The V gene's germline CDR1 is WSHSY and CDR2 SAAADI. The V end lost 7 bases, the J end lost 0 bases, and 7 bases lay between the germline ends.